Listed here is a single TCR beta chain. The sample comes from a study of shared T cell receptors in the human thymus. Assay: immunoSEQ multiplex PCR; the TCRdb copy retains only in-frame clones and omits some. The sample shows roughly 700,000 clones, 88% of them seen only once. V was cut by 5 bases and J by 7 bases, with 5 bases left in between. The CDR3 has 10 residues. In germline, CDR1 is SEHNR, CDR2 FQNEAQ (reference sequence). The same sample was also used in a study of human thymus T cells. As that study records: Corrective cardiac operations yielded the resected thymus tissue. Gene usage for V and J segments appeared biased in thymic and blood repertoires.

The clonotype originates from a boy younger than two with a congenital heart defect. The sequenced material came from thymocytes. The chain couples TRBV7-9 to TRBJ1-1; D unresolved. The CDR3 loop reads CASSPGEAFF. Written as DNA, the CDR3 is TGTGCCAGCAGCCCGGGTGAAGCTTTCTTT. Using reference TRBV7-9 and TRBJ1-1 for the parts outside the CDR3, the full variable domain is DTGVSQNPRHKITKRGQNVTFRCDPISEHNRLYWYRQTLGQGPEFLTYFQNEAQLEKSRLLSDRFSAERPKGSFSTLEIQRTEQGDSAMYLCASSPGEAFFGQGTRLTVV.